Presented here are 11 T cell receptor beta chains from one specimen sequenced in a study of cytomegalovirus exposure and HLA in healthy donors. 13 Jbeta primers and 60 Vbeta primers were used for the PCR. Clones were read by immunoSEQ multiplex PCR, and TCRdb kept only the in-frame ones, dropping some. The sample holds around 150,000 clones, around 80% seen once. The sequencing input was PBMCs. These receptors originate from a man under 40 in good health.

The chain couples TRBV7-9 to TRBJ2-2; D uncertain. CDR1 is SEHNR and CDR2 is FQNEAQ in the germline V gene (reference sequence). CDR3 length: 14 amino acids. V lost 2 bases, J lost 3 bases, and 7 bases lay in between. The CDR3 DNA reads TGTGCCAGCAGCTTATCTTTGTACACCGGGGAGCTGTTTTTT. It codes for CASSLSLYTGELFF.

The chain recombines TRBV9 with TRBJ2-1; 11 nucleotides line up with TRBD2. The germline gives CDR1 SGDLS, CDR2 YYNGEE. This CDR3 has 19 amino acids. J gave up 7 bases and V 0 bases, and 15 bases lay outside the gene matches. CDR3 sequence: CASSVGGWIAGGPGNEQFF. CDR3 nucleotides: TGTGCCAGCAGCGTAGGTGGGTGGATAGCGGGAGGGCCTGGGAATGAGCAGTTCTTC.

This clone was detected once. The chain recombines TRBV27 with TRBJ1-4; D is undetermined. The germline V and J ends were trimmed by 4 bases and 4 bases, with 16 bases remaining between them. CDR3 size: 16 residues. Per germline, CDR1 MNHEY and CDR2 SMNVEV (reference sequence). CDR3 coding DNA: TGTGCCAGCAGTTCCCAACCTGCAGGAAATAATGAAAAACTGTTTTTT. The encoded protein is CASSSQPAGNNEKLFF.

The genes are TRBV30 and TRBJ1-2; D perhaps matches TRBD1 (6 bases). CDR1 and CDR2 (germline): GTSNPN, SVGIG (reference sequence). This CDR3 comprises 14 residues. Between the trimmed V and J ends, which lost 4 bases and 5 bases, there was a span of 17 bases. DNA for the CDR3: TGTGCCTGGAAAACCGCACAGGGATCGTATGGCTACACCTTC. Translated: CAWKTAQGSYGYTF.

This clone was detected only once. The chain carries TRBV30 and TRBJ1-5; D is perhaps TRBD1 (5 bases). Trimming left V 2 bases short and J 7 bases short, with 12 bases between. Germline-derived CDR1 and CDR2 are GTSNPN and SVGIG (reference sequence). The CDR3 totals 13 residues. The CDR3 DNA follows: TGTGCCTGGAGTTGGGGGACTTGGCAGCCCCAGCATTTT. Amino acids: CAWSWGTWQPQHF.

This CDR3 reads CASSFNPSHEQFF. The CDR3 DNA reads TGCGCCAGCAGCTTTAACCCGAGCCATGAGCAGTTCTTC. The chain has TRBV5-1 and TRBJ2-1; D is unclear. V lost 2 bases and J lost 8, with 11 bases in between. Per germline, CDR1 SGHRS and CDR2 YFSETQ. The CDR3 loop spans 13 amino acids.

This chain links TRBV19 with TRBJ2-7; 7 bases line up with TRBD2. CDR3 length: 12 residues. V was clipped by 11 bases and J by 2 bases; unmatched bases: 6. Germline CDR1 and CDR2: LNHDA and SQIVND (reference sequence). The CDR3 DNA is TGTGCCGGGTGGGGGGGAACCTACGAGCAGTACTTC. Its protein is CAGWGGTYEQYF.

In nucleotides, the CDR3 is TGCGCCAGCAGCCCCGCTAGCGGGAGGTCAGGGGAGCAGTACTTC. Amino acids: CASSPASGRSGEQYF. V usage is TRBV5-1 and J usage is TRBJ2-7; 11 nucleotides align to TRBD2. Germline V gene lookup returns CDR1 SGHRS and CDR2 YFSETQ. The CDR3 covers 15 residues. V was clipped by 4 bases and J by 7 bases; unmatched bases: 10. Full variable domain (rest looked up from reference TRBV5-1 and TRBJ2-7): KAGVTQTPRYLIKTRGQQVTLSCSPISGHRSVSWYQQTPGQGLQFLFEYFSETQRNKGNFPGRFSGRQFSNSRSEMNVSTLELGDSALYLCASSPASGRSGEQYFGPGTRLTVT.

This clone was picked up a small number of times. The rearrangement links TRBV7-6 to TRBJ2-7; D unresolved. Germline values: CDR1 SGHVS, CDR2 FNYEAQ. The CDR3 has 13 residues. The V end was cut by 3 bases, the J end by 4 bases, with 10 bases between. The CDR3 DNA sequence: TGTGCCAGCAGCTTGTCCCTAGATTACGAGCAGTACTTC. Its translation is CASSLSLDYEQYF.

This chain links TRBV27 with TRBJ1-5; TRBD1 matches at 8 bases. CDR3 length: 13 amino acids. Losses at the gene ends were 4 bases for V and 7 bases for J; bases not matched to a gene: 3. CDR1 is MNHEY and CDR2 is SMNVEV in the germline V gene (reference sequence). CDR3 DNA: TGTGCCAGCAGTTGGACAGGGAGGCAGCCCCAGCATTTT. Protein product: CASSWTGRQPQHF.

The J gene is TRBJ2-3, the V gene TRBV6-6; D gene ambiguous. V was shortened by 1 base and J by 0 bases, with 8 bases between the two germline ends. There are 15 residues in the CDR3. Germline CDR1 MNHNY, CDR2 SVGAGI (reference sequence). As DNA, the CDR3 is TGTGCCAGCAGTTACTTTGGTAGCAGCACAGATACGCAGTATTTT. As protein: CASSYFGSSTDTQYF.